The 30 T cell receptor beta chains reported below all come from one sample, sequenced in a study of shared clonotypes between healthy human individuals. Sequenced by immunoSEQ multiplex PCR; TCRdb stores in-frame clones only, minus some. This sample yields about 2.4 million clones, of which about 92% are seen a single time; over 0.12% belongs to the top ten. The sequencing sample was made of naive CD4+ T cells sorted from blood. Described subset: CD45RA+ positively selected. The receptors originated from a man aged 18 to 30 in good health.

This chain uses TRBV28 with TRBJ2-5; D perhaps matches TRBD2 (6 bases). The J call is doubtful: the DNA matches TRBJ2-7 better. CDR3 size: 14 residues. Germline assignment: CDR1 MDHEN and CDR2 SYDVKM. CDR3 residues: CASRDPSGSHEQYF. The CDR3 nucleotides read TGTGCCAGCAGAGACCCGAGCGGGTCCCACGAGCAGTACTTC.

The rearrangement uses TRBV6-5 and TRBJ1-6; 7 bases are shared with TRBD1. This CDR3 comprises 15 residues. V shed 2 bases, J shed 7 bases, and the junction held 5 bases outside the gene matches. Germline CDR1 and CDR2: MNHEY and SVGAGI. In nucleotides, the CDR3 is TGTGCCAGCAGTTACCACAGGGGTGAGAATTCACCCCTCCACTTT. Translated: CASSYHRGENSPLHF.

The gene calls are TRBV18 and TRBJ1-5; maybe TRBD1 (5 bases). CDR1 and CDR2 from the germline V gene are KGHSH and LQKENI. V lost 2 bases and J lost 7, with 12 bases in between. The CDR3 loop spans 14 amino acids. The CDR3 bases are TGTGCCAGCTCACCAGAGGGGTCTGGGCAGCCCCAGCATTTT. It yields the protein CASSPEGSGQPQHF.

A note on this clone: At the DNA level, this CDR3 is encoded by other sequences in the same sample as well. The rearrangement links TRBV12-5 to TRBJ2-5; 7 bases agree with TRBD2. V was pared by 1 base and J by 4 bases, with 0 bases of the junction left unmatched. The CDR3 is 13 residues long. From germline, CDR1 is LGHNT and CDR2 FRNRAP. The CDR3: CASGLAGGETQYF. The DNA of the CDR3 is TGTGCTAGTGGTTTGGCGGGGGGAGAGACCCAGTACTTC.

The chain is built from TRBV27 and TRBJ2-2; TRBD1 matches at 9 bases. V was pared by 10 bases and J by 6 bases, with 3 bases of the junction left unmatched. CDR1 and CDR2 (germline): MNHEY, SMNVEV (reference sequence). This CDR3 spans 12 amino acids. The CDR3 loop reads CAIQGAAGELFF. CDR3 DNA sequence: TGTGCCATACAGGGGGCTGCCGGGGAGCTGTTTTTT.

This chain links TRBV5-1 with TRBJ1-4; D gene uncertain. Per the germline V gene, CDR1 is SGHRS and CDR2 is YFSETQ. V was cut by 0 bases and J by 7 bases, with 10 bases left in between. The CDR3 has 14 amino acids. CDR3 nucleotide sequence: TGCGCCAGCAGCTTGGGAGAGACGCGTGAAAAACTGTTTTTT. The encoded protein is CASSLGETREKLFF.

The rearrangement uses TRBV5-4 and TRBJ1-6, with a tentative D call TRBD1 (6 bases). V was trimmed by 4 bases and J by 1 base, leaving 15 bases between them. Germline-derived CDR1 and CDR2 are SGHNT and YYREEE (reference sequence). The CDR3 length is 17 residues. CDR3 region: CASSRGGAGSYNSPLHF. The CDR3 DNA reads TGTGCCAGCAGCCGGGGGGGGGCAGGTTCCTATAATTCACCCCTCCACTTT.

The chain recombines TRBV6-1 with TRBJ1-4; D gene uncertain. The germline V gene has CDR1 MNHNS and CDR2 SASEGT. V was clipped by 10 bases and J by 7 bases, with 16 bases between them. CDR3 length: 13 amino acids. In DNA form, the CDR3 reads TGTGCCACCAGAAGCGGGAGGCGTGAAAAACTGTTTTTT. It encodes CATRSGRREKLFF.

The V call is TRBV10-3, the J call TRBJ2-5; maybe TRBD1 (6 bases). Per the germline V gene, CDR1 is ENHRY and CDR2 is SYGVKD. The CDR3 is made up of 15 amino acids. V was cut by 6 bases and J by 10 bases, with 24 bases left in between. CDR3 in amino acids: CAISPTTGSAGVQYF. CDR3 nucleotides: TGTGCCATCAGCCCGACTACAGGGTCGGCCGGAGTCCAGTACTTC.

A few counts support this clone. The chain recombines TRBV7-2 with TRBJ2-7; D may be TRBD1 (6 bases). V was shortened by 5 bases and J by 5 bases, with 10 bases between the two germline ends. The CDR3 is made up of 12 amino acids. The germline CDR1 and CDR2 sequences are SGHTA and FQGNSA. The CDR3: CASSKYRDEQYF. The CDR3 coding sequence is TGTGCCAGCAGCAAGTACAGGGACGAGCAGTACTTC.

CDR3 sequence (DNA): TGTGCCAGTAGTGAAGGGACAAACCCCTACAATGAGCAGTTCTTC. Translating it yields CASSEGTNPYNEQFF. J is TRBJ2-1 and V is TRBV19; D might be TRBD1 (6 bases). V dropped 5 bases and J dropped 2 bases, with 13 bases sitting between them. The CDR3 runs 15 residues. Per the germline V gene, CDR1 is LNHDA and CDR2 is SQIVND (reference sequence).

As to this clone: The same CDR3 also results from other DNA sequences found in this sample. This chain joins TRBV18 and TRBJ2-2; D is unclear. The CDR3 covers 12 residues. From germline, CDR1 is KGHSH and CDR2 LQKENI. V lost 5 bases and J 4 bases, leaving 5 bases between the germline ends. The CDR3 region is CASSRVTGELFF. CDR3 sequence (DNA): TGTGCCAGCTCAAGGGTCACCGGGGAGCTGTTTTTT.

J is TRBJ2-5 and V is TRBV7-9; 7 bases fit TRBD1. The junction had 11 bases not matched to a gene; V was cut back by 0 bases and J by 4 bases. CDR3 length: 17 residues. Germline assignment: CDR1 SEHNR and CDR2 FQNEAQ (reference sequence). The CDR3 region has the DNA TGTGCCAGCAGCTTAGCGGGGTTTGACAGGGTCGGAGAGACCCAGTACTTC. Translation: CASSLAGFDRVGETQYF.

Details on this clone: Other DNA sequences in this sample translate to the same CDR3. This chain connects TRBV5-1 to TRBJ1-3; D gene uncertain. Trimming stripped 0 bases from V and 0 bases from J, with 7 bases between. The CDR3 is made up of 15 amino acids. From germline, CDR1 is SGHRS and CDR2 YFSETQ. CDR3 residues: CASSLGGISGNTIYF. Here the CDR3 DNA reads TGCGCCAGCAGCTTGGGAGGCATCTCTGGAAACACCATATATTTT. The whole variable domain, filled in from reference TRBV5-1 and TRBJ1-3, reads KAGVTQTPRYLIKTRGQQVTLSCSPISGHRSVSWYQQTPGQGLQFLFEYFSETQRNKGNFPGRFSGRQFSNSRSEMNVSTLELGDSALYLCASSLGGISGNTIYFGEGSWLTVV.

In its sample, this clone was seen once. V gene TRBV29-1 combines with J gene TRBJ2-1; TRBD1 agrees at 7 bases. The CDR3 has 12 residues. With V trimmed by 7 bases and J by 10 bases, 10 bases remained unmatched. Germline V CDR1 and CDR2: SQVTM, ANQGSEA. CDR3 sequence (DNA): TGCAGCGCTCTGACAGGGCCCGGAGAGCAGTTCTTC. Its protein is CSALTGPGEQFF.

The V call is TRBV5-6, the J call TRBJ2-5; D is uncertain. Trimming left V 1 base short and J 5 bases short, with 6 bases between. This CDR3 spans 12 amino acids. CDR1 SGHDT and CDR2 YYEEEE come from the germline V gene. CDR3 nucleotides: TGTGCCAGCAGCTTGAATGGGGAGACCCAGTACTTC. Protein product: CASSLNGETQYF.

A note on this clone: Other DNA sequences in this specimen translate into the identical CDR3. The chain combines TRBV6-1 with TRBJ1-1; the D is unclear. Germline values: CDR1 MNHNS, CDR2 SASEGT. The CDR3 covers 13 residues. Trimming cost V 1 base and J 1 base, with 4 bases left between them. This CDR3 reads CASSEDRNTEAFF. The DNA of the CDR3 is TGTGCCAGCAGTGAAGACAGGAACACTGAAGCTTTCTTT.

The CDR3 DNA reads TGTGCCAGCAAGACCGACAGGAACTCCTACGAGCAGTACTTC. Translating it yields CASKTDRNSYEQYF. This rearrangement joins TRBV5-4 to TRBJ2-7; D is perhaps TRBD1 (6 bases). CDR1 is SGHNT and CDR2 is YYREEE in the germline V gene (reference sequence). CDR3 length: 14 residues. V lost 6 bases to trimming and J lost 0 bases, with 13 bases between them. The complete variable domain, with remaining parts taken from reference TRBV5-4 and TRBJ2-7, reads ETGVTQSPTHLIKTRGQQVTLRCSSQSGHNTVSWYQQALGQGPQFIFQYYREEENGRGNFPPRFSGLQFPNYSSELNVNALELDDSALYLCASKTDRNSYEQYFGPGTRLTVT.

The genes are TRBV5-1 and TRBJ2-2; possible D gene TRBD1, 5 bases. V was clipped by 1 base and J by 5 bases, with 15 bases between them. Germline V gives CDR1 SGHRS, CDR2 YFSETQ. The CDR3 spans 16 residues. The CDR3 sequence is CASSLSTGVGTGELFF. CDR3 sequence (DNA): TGCGCCAGCAGCTTGAGTACAGGCGTAGGAACCGGGGAGCTGTTTTTT.

This chain links TRBV7-9 with TRBJ2-3; weak D call: TRBD1 (5 bases). CDR3 length: 15 residues. Germline V gene sequence: CDR1 SEHNR, CDR2 FQNEAQ (reference sequence). V was cut by 5 bases and J by 2 bases, with 14 bases left in between. The CDR3 protein is CASSPDSVLTDTQYF. As DNA, the CDR3 is TGTGCCAGCAGCCCAGACAGCGTTCTCACAGATACGCAGTATTTT. The whole variable domain, filled in from reference TRBV7-9 and TRBJ2-3, reads DTGVSQNPRHKITKRGQNVTFRCDPISEHNRLYWYRQTLGQGPEFLTYFQNEAQLEKSRLLSDRFSAERPKGSFSTLEIQRTEQGDSAMYLCASSPDSVLTDTQYFGPGTRLTVL.

The rearrangement joins TRBV6-6 to TRBJ2-2; the match to TRBD2 covers 12 bases. CDR1 MNHNY and CDR2 SVGAGI come from the germline V gene (reference sequence). The trim removed 7 bases at V and 5 bases at J, leaving 2 bases unmatched. CDR3 length: 14 amino acids. The CDR3 region has the DNA TGTGCCAGCACGGGGACTAGCGGGACCGGGGAGCTGTTTTTT. Translated, it gives CASTGTSGTGELFF.

The chain employs TRBV29-1 and TRBJ2-3; 9 bases are a match to TRBD1. J gave up 5 bases and V 6 bases, and 9 bases lay outside the gene matches. The CDR3 consists of 14 residues. Germline CDR1 SQVTM, CDR2 ANQGSEA. The CDR3: CSVSTGGPGDTQYF. CDR3 DNA: TGCAGCGTCTCCACAGGGGGCCCGGGAGATACGCAGTATTTT.

The V gene is TRBV5-1, the J gene TRBJ2-3; D might be TRBD2 (5 bases). V was shortened by 4 bases and J by 6 bases, with 18 bases between the two germline ends. Germline CDR1 reads SGHRS; CDR2 reads YFSETQ. The CDR3 covers 15 residues. The CDR3 loop reads CASSILGLPPDTQYF. The CDR3 coding sequence is TGCGCCAGCAGCATTTTAGGACTCCCACCCGATACGCAGTATTTT.

This clone appeared once. This chain connects TRBV7-2 to TRBJ2-7; D is unresolved. Trimming cost V 3 bases and J 5 bases, with 14 bases left between them. CDR1 is SGHTA, CDR2 FQGNSA, per germline. The CDR3 has 14 residues. CDR3 sequence reads: CASSFGGELNEQYF. CDR3 DNA sequence: TGTGCCAGCAGCTTCGGTGGGGAATTAAACGAGCAGTACTTC.

The chain has TRBV11-2 and TRBJ1-5; no firm D call. CDR1 is SGHAT and CDR2 is FQNNGV in the germline V gene. The CDR3 covers 15 residues. The ends were cut back, 0 bases at V and 3 bases at J, with 9 bases in the middle. This CDR3 reads CASSLENGLNQPQHF. CDR3 bases: TGTGCCAGCAGCTTAGAGAACGGCCTCAATCAGCCCCAGCATTTT.

The chain is built from TRBV9 and TRBJ2-5, with TRBD2 matching 10 bases. The CDR3 consists of 17 residues. V lost 0 bases and J lost 3; bases outside the gene matches: 8. CDR1 is SGDLS, CDR2 YYNGEE, per germline. Here the CDR3 reads CASSVGIVGTSEETQYF. The CDR3 DNA sequence: TGTGCCAGCAGCGTAGGGATCGTAGGGACTAGCGAAGAGACCCAGTACTTC.

The chain employs TRBV19 and TRBJ2-1, with D possibly matching TRBD2 (5 bases). The CDR3 consists of 17 residues. Germline V CDR1 and CDR2: LNHDA, SQIVND (reference sequence). Trimming took off 3 bases at V and 2 bases at J, with 17 bases between the two ends. CDR3 in amino acids: CASSMLPDSVAYNEQFF. CDR3 in DNA: TGTGCCAGTAGTATGTTGCCGGACTCAGTAGCCTACAATGAGCAGTTCTTC.

This sequence joins TRBV7-2 and TRBJ2-5; TRBD2 agrees at 7 bases. Germline values: CDR1 SGHTA, CDR2 FQGNSA. The V and J ends lost 2 bases and 5 bases, in that order; junction bases with no gene match: 11. The CDR3 has 16 amino acids. DNA for the CDR3: TGTGCCAGCAGCTTATCTAGCGCGGGAGTAGGGGAGACCCAGTACTTC. Its protein product is CASSLSSAGVGETQYF.

The chain combines TRBV6-5 with TRBJ2-1, with TRBD2 as a possible D gene (6 bases). Germline CDR1 and CDR2: MNHEY and SVGAGI. The CDR3 is 14 residues long. Trimming pared 2 bases from V and 9 bases from J, leaving 14 bases between. The CDR3 nucleotides are TGTGCCAGCAGTTACGTACCCACGCGGGGTGAGCAGTTCTTC. Translated: CASSYVPTRGEQFF.

The CDR3 DNA reads TGTGCCAGCAGCTTATTTCTTCAGGGTCGTGGAGATACGCAGTATTTT. The encoded protein is CASSLFLQGRGDTQYF. The chain joins TRBV7-9 to TRBJ2-3, with a tentative D call TRBD1 (5 bases). The germline CDR1 and CDR2 sequences are SEHNR and FQNEAQ (reference sequence). Deletions cut 2 bases from V and 5 bases from J, with 17 bases between. There are 16 residues in the CDR3.